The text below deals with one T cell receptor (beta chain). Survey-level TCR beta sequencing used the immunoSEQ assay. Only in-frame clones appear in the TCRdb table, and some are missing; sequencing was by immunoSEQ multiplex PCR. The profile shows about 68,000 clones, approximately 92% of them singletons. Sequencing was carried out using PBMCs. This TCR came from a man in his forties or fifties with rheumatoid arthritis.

The chain's CDR3 is CASSYRGHQNEQFF. DNA of the CDR3: TGTGCCAGCAGTTACCGGGGCCATCAAAATGAGCAGTTCTTC. This chain links TRBV6-5 with TRBJ2-1; D might be TRBD1 or TRBD2, each matching 5 bases. Trimming shortened V by 2 bases and J by 7 bases, and 12 bases separated the two germline ends. Germline V gives CDR1 MNHEY, CDR2 SVGAGI. This CDR3 contains 14 residues.